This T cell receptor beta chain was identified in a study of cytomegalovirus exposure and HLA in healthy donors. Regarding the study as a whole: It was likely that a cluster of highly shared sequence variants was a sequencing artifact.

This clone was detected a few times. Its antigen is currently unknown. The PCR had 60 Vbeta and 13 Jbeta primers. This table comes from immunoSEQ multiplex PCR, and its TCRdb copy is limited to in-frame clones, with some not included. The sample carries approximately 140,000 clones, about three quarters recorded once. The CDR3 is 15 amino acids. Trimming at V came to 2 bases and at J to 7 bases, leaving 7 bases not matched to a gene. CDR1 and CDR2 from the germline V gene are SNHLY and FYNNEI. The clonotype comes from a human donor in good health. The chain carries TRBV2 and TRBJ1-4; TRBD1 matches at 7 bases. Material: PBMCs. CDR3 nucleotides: TGTGCCAGCAGTGAACCACAGGGGACGGGTGAAAAACTGTTTTTT. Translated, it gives CASSEPQGTGEKLFF.